This paragraph reports one T cell receptor beta chain. Profiling relied on immunoSEQ multiplex PCR, and the TCRdb table lists in-frame clones only, not all of them. The table lists fewer than 350,000 clones, about 88% of them singletons. This CDR3 has 14 amino acids. Germline values: CDR1 SGHRS, CDR2 YFSETQ. V was shortened by 4 bases and J by 2 bases, with 13 bases between the two germline ends. This sample is part of a study of blood T cell repertoires in COVID-19. Living in under 30 US areas, the participants were between roughly 18 and 90 years of age. The clonotype comes from a woman aged 60-70 years in a cohort exposed to, infected with or recovered from COVID-19 (not recorded which). Sequenced: PBMCs or T cells enriched from blood (not recorded which). This sequence joins TRBV5-1 and TRBJ2-7; D might be TRBD1 (5 bases). The CDR3 region is CASSHPDRTYEQYF. CDR3 nucleotides: TGCGCCAGCAGCCACCCCGACAGAACCTACGAGCAGTACTTC.